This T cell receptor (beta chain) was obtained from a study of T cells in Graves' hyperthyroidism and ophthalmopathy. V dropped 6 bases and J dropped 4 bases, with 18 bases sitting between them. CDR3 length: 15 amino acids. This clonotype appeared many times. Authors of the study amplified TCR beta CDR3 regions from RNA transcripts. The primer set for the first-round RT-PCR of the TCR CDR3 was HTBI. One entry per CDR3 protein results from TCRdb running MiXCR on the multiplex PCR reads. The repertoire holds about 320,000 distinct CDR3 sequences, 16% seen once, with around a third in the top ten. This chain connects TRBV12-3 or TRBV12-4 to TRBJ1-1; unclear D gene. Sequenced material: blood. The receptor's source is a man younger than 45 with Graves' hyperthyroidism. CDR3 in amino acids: CASSTRPGWGTEAFF. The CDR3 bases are TGTGCCAGCAGCACCCGACCGGGGTGGGGCACTGAAGCTTTCTTT.